The 25 T cell receptor beta chains in this list originate from one sample, sequenced in a study of T cells in Graves' hyperthyroidism and ophthalmopathy. Researchers amplified the TCR beta CDR3 regions from RNA transcripts. During a first-round RT-PCR of the TCR CDR3, the HTBI primer set was used. MiXCR was run by TCRdb on the multiplex PCR reads, yielding one entry per CDR3 protein. Of 500,000 or so distinct CDR3 sequences in the sample, roughly 17% were seen once. Material for sequencing was blood. The source is a woman younger than 35 with Graves' ophthalmopathy.

J is TRBJ2-3 and V is TRBV30, with a tentative D call TRBD1 (5 bases). The CDR3 spans 16 residues. Germline CDR1 reads GTSNPN; CDR2 reads SVGIG (reference sequence). V lost 0 bases to trimming and J lost 2 bases, with 15 bases between them. The CDR3 region has the DNA TGTGCCTGGAGTGTACCAACAGGCAGATTCACAGATACGCAGTATTTT. Translating gives CAWSVPTGRFTDTQYF.

With regard to this clonotype: A much larger clone sits a single nucleotide away, making a read error possible. This rearrangement joins TRBV9 to TRBJ2-1, with a possible D match to TRBD1 (5 bases). The CDR3 extends over 17 amino acids. Germline loops: CDR1 SGDLS, CDR2 YYNGEE. CDR3 loop: CASSGLRGARSCNEQFF. CDR3 sequence (DNA): TGTGCCAGCAGCGGCCTTCGTGGGGCAAGGTCCTGCAATGAGCAGTTCTTC.

A remark on this clonotype: A read error may explain this, as a much larger clone is one base away. V is TRBV6-2 or TRBV6-3 and J is TRBJ2-2; D is ambiguous. The CDR3 is made up of 12 amino acids. CDR1 and CDR2 (germline): MNHEY, SVGEGT. V gave up 6 bases and J gave up 1 base, with 3 bases separating them. The CDR3 DNA reads as TGTGCCAGCAGGCAGAACACCGGGGAGCTGTTTTTT. It encodes CASRQNTGELFF.

This clonotype was detected many times. CDR3 nucleotide sequence: TGTGCCAGCAGTGAGGGCAGGGGGAACCAAGAGACCCAGTACTTC. Protein product: CASSEGRGNQETQYF. The chain carries TRBV6-1 and TRBJ2-5; 7 bases map to TRBD1. V gave up 3 bases and J gave up 0 bases; unmatched junction bases: 4. CDR3 length equals 15 residues. Per germline, CDR1 MNHNS and CDR2 SASEGT.

With respect to this clonotype: The junction and the germline gene differ at one end; a read error may be behind it. The chain uses TRBV7-2 and TRBJ1-5; D is possibly TRBD1 (5 bases). This CDR3 has 15 amino acids. CDR1 and CDR2 (germline): SGHTA, FQGNSA. CDR3 protein: CASSQEGDGLKPQHF. The CDR3 coding sequence is TGCGCCAGCAGCCAAGAAGGGGATGGACTGAAGCCCCAGCATTTT.

This clonotype was seen repeatedly, ten times or more. The chain links TRBV30 to TRBJ2-1; no clear D. The V end was cut by 0 bases, the J end by 6 bases, with 9 bases between. CDR3 length: 13 residues. From germline, CDR1 is GTSNPN and CDR2 SVGIG (reference sequence). The DNA of the CDR3 is TGTGCCTGGAGTGTACTGAGAGGCAATGAGCAGTTCTTC. It is translated as CAWSVLRGNEQFF.

J is TRBJ2-4 and V is TRBV2; 7 nucleotides agree with TRBD1. The CDR3 is made up of 12 amino acids. CDR1 and CDR2 (germline): SNHLY, FYNNEI. V shed 6 bases and J 6 bases; nucleotides not matched to a gene: 2. The CDR3 DNA is TGTGCCAGCAGAACAGGGGTAAACATTCAGTACTTC. This gives the protein CASRTGVNIQYF.

This clonotype was seen a handful of times. The V gene is TRBV9, the J gene TRBJ2-1, with 10 bases that match TRBD1. CDR3 length: 16 residues. V lost 0 bases to trimming and J lost 2 bases; unmatched junction nucleotides: 2. CDR1 is SGDLS, CDR2 YYNGEE, per germline. Here the CDR3 DNA reads TGTGCCAGCAGCGTAGCGACAGGGGGCCCCTACAATGAGCAGTTCTTC. Translation: CASSVATGGPYNEQFF.

This clonotype showed up many times. The V call is TRBV5-1, the J call TRBJ1-1; 9 nucleotides align to TRBD1. This CDR3 is built from 16 residues. CDR1 and CDR2 from the germline V gene are SGHRS and YFSETQ. Trimming cost V 0 bases and J 1 base; bases outside gene matches: 4. The CDR3 DNA reads as TGCGCCAGCAGCTTGGGGGGACAGGGATGGAACACTGAAGCTTTCTTT. It specifies CASSLGGQGWNTEAFF.

The V gene is TRBV7-9, the J gene TRBJ2-3; unclear D gene. The CDR3 is 13 amino acids. Germline V gene lookup returns CDR1 SEHNR and CDR2 FQNEAQ (reference sequence). V was clipped by 5 bases and J by 5 bases, with 11 bases between them. The CDR3 bases are TGTGCCAGCAGCCCCCCGATCGGAGATACGCAGTATTTT. As protein: CASSPPIGDTQYF. The complete variable domain, with remaining parts taken from reference TRBV7-9 and TRBJ2-3, reads DTGVSQNPRHKITKRGQNVTFRCDPISEHNRLYWYRQTLGQGPEFLTYFQNEAQLEKSRLLSDRFSAERPKGSFSTLEIQRTEQGDSAMYLCASSPPIGDTQYFGPGTRLTVL.

This clonotype was detected ten times or more. This sequence joins TRBV5-6 and TRBJ1-2; D is uncertain. The CDR3 runs 17 residues. With 0 bases removed from V and 3 bases from J, the gap between germline ends came to 18 bases. CDR1 and CDR2 from the germline V gene are SGHDT and YYEEEE. The CDR3 sequence: CASSLGVRSTTDYGYTF. DNA of the CDR3: TGTGCCAGCAGCTTGGGGGTGAGAAGTACGACCGACTATGGCTACACCTTC.

This clonotype was observed a handful of times. J is TRBJ2-1 and V is TRBV5-5; 10 bases agree with TRBD2. The V segment lost 3 bases and the J segment 5 bases; nucleotides outside the gene matches: 8. Germline V gene lookup returns CDR1 SGHKS and CDR2 YYEKEE (reference sequence). The CDR3 runs to 16 residues. CDR3 DNA: TGTGCCAGCAGCTCGGTGCCTGGGACTAGCGACAATGAGCAGTTCTTC. Its protein is CASSSVPGTSDNEQFF.

This clonotype was seen ten or more times. This chain links TRBV9 with TRBJ2-1; D is undetermined. V lost 0 bases and J 5 bases, leaving 6 bases between the germline ends. The CDR3 covers 13 residues. The germline CDR1 and CDR2 sequences are SGDLS and YYNGEE. CDR3 sequence: CASSVATHNEQFF. The CDR3 DNA is TGTGCCAGCAGCGTAGCCACCCACAATGAGCAGTTCTTC.

This clonotype showed up just a few times. J is TRBJ2-3 and V is TRBV29-1, with 13 bases aligning to TRBD2. This CDR3 has 15 residues. Losses at the gene ends were 4 bases for V and 4 bases for J; bases not matched to a gene: 5. Germline lookup yields CDR1 SQVTM and CDR2 ANQGSEA. In DNA, the CDR3 is TGCAGCGTTGGGGGACTAGCGGGAAGGGCAGATACGCAGTATTTT. As protein: CSVGGLAGRADTQYF.

This clonotype was seen at least ten times. The chain combines TRBV27 with TRBJ2-1; possible D gene TRBD2, 6 bases. The CDR3 contains 14 residues. Trimming shortened V by 1 base and J by 5 bases, and 9 bases separated the two germline ends. Germline V gives CDR1 MNHEY, CDR2 SMNVEV (reference sequence). The CDR3 DNA follows: TGTGCCAGCAGTTTATGGAGGGGCCACAATGAGCAGTTCTTC. Protein sequence: CASSLWRGHNEQFF.

This clonotype has a count of ten or more. The chain has TRBV20-1 and TRBJ2-1; 10 bases are a match to TRBD2. Germline V lookup: CDR1 DFQATT, CDR2 SNEGSKA (reference sequence). V gave up 6 bases and J gave up 1 base; unmatched junction bases: 6. This CDR3 comprises 15 residues. CDR3 bases: TGCAGTGCGAGGTCTAGCGGGAGTTCCTACAATGAGCAGTTCTTC. This translates into CSARSSGSSYNEQFF.

This clonotype was detected ten times or more. The CDR3, as DNA: TGTGCCAGCAGCTACCGGAACAGTGGGTACTACGAGCAGTACTTC. Translated, it gives CASSYRNSGYYEQYF. The chain employs TRBV7-8 and TRBJ2-7, with no clear D. Germline V gene lookup returns CDR1 SGHVS and CDR2 FQNEAQ. The V end was cut by 4 bases, the J end by 3 bases, with 16 bases between. The CDR3 is 15 amino acids.

This clonotype has a count of ten or more. J is TRBJ1-2 and V is TRBV3-1; 11 bases map to TRBD1. V shed 5 bases and J 6 bases; nucleotides not matched to a gene: 2. The length of the CDR3 is 13 residues. Germline CDR1 and CDR2: LGHDT and YNNKEL (reference sequence). In nucleotides, the CDR3 is TGTGCCAGCAGCGGACAGGGGGCTGATGGCTACACCTTC. Its protein is CASSGQGADGYTF.

The table lists this clonotype with many counts. This chain links TRBV5-1 with TRBJ1-1; no clear D gene. The V and J ends lost 2 bases and 2 bases respectively, with 13 bases between them. Germline-derived CDR1 and CDR2 are SGHRS and YFSETQ. This CDR3 contains 15 residues. CDR3 sequence reads: CASSLTSYINTEAFF. CDR3 coding DNA: TGCGCCAGCAGCTTAACCAGCTACATAAACACTGAAGCTTTCTTT.

V is TRBV14 and J is TRBJ1-5; D call uncertain. CDR1 is SGHDN, CDR2 FVKESK, per germline. Trimming left V 2 bases short and J 2 bases short, with 19 bases between. This CDR3 is built from 18 residues. CDR3: CASSQSRDFRGGNQPQHF. CDR3 coding DNA: TGTGCCAGCAGCCAATCGAGGGATTTCCGCGGGGGCAATCAGCCCCAGCATTTT.

This clonotype was picked up a small number of times. The CDR3 loop is CASSYRGLGVNTEAFF. CDR3 bases: TGTGCCAGCAGTTACCGCGGTTTGGGCGTGAACACTGAAGCTTTCTTT. The rearrangement links TRBV27 to TRBJ1-1, with D uncertain. Germline V gene sequence: CDR1 MNHEY, CDR2 SMNVEV (reference sequence). The CDR3 has 16 residues. V was shortened by 4 bases and J by 0 bases, with 15 bases between the two germline ends.

This clonotype was counted many times. This chain joins TRBV10-3 and TRBJ1-5; no reliable D call. Germline V gene data show CDR1 as ENHRY and CDR2 as SYGVKD. CDR3 length: 15 amino acids. Trimming removed 0 bases at V and 2 bases at J, with 8 bases between. This CDR3 is CAISESREGNQPQHF. The CDR3 DNA reads TGTGCCATCAGTGAGTCGCGAGAGGGCAATCAGCCCCAGCATTTT.

This clonotype has a count of ten or more. The genes are TRBV2 and TRBJ2-1; TRBD2 matches at 9 bases. The CDR3 is made up of 16 amino acids. Germline V gives CDR1 SNHLY, CDR2 FYNNEI. V was pared by 2 bases and J by 7 bases, with 9 bases of the junction left unmatched. CDR3 coding DNA: TGTGCCAGCAGTGAATTTAGCGGGGGAGGATTGAATGAGCAGTTCTTC. It translates to CASSEFSGGGLNEQFF.

This chain links TRBV6-1 with TRBJ1-2; TRBD1 aligns across 11 bases. J gave up 2 bases and V 5 bases, and 7 bases lay outside the gene matches. CDR3 length: 16 residues. CDR1 is MNHNS, CDR2 SASEGT, per germline. The CDR3 region has the DNA TGTGCCAGCAGTCCAAGCCGGGACAGGGGGAACTATGGCTACACCTTC. It translates to CASSPSRDRGNYGYTF.

J is TRBJ2-1 and V is TRBV7-9, with TRBD2 matching 16 bases. This CDR3 is 15 amino acids long. Germline lookup yields CDR1 SEHNR and CDR2 FQNEAQ (reference sequence). J lost 8 bases, V lost 5 bases, and 3 bases had no gene match. CDR3 region: CASSQGLAGGHEQFF. CDR3 sequence (DNA): TGTGCCAGCAGCCAGGGACTAGCGGGGGGGCATGAGCAGTTCTTC.